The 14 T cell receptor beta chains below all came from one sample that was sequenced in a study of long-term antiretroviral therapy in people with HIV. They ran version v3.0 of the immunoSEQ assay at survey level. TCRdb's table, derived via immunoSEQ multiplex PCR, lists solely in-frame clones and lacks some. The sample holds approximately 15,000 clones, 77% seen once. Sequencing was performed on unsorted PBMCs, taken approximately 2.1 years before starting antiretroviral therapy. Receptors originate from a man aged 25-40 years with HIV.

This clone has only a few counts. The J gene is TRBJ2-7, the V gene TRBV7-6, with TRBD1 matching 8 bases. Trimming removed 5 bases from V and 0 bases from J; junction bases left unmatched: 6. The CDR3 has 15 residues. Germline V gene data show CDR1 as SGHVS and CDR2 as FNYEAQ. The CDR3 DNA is TGTGCCAGCAGCCTAAGACAGGGGAGCTCCTACGAGCAGTACTTC. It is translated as CASSLRQGSSYEQYF.

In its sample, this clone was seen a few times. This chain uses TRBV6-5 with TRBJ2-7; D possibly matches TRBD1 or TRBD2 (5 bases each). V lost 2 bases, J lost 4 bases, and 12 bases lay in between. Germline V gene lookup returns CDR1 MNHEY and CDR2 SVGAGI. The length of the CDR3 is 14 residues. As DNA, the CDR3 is TGTGCCAGCAGTTACGGCAGGGCGGGTTACGAGCAGTACTTC. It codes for CASSYGRAGYEQYF.

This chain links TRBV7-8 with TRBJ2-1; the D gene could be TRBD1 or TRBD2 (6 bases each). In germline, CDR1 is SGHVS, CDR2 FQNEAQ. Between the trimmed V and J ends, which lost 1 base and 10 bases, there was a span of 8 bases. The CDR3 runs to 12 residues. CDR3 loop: CASSLDGGEQFF. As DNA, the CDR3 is TGTGCCAGCAGCTTAGACGGGGGCGAGCAGTTCTTC.

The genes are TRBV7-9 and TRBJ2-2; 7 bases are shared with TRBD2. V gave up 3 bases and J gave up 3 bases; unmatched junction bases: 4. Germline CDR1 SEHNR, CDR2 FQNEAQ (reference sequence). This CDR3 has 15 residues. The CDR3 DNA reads TGTGCCAGCAGCTTTAGCGGGCCCGACACCGGGGAGCTGTTTTTT. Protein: CASSFSGPDTGELFF. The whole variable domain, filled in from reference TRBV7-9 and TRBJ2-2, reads DTGVSQNPRHKITKRGQNVTFRCDPISEHNRLYWYRQTLGQGPEFLTYFQNEAQLEKSRLLSDRFSAERPKGSFSTLEIQRTEQGDSAMYLCASSFSGPDTGELFFGEGSRLTVL.

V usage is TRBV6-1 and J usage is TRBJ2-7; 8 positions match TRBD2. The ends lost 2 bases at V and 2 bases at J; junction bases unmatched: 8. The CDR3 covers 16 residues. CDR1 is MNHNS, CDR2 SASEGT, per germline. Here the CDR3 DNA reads TGTGCCAGCAGTGAAATTGGCGGGGGGCCCCCCTACGAGCAGTACTTC. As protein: CASSEIGGGPPYEQYF.

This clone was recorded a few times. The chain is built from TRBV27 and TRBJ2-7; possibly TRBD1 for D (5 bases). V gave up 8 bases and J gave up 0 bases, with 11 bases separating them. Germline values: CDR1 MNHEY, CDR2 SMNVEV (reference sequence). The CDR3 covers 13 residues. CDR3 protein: CASAQDSSYEQYF. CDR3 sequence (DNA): TGTGCCAGCGCACAGGATAGCTCCTACGAGCAGTACTTC.

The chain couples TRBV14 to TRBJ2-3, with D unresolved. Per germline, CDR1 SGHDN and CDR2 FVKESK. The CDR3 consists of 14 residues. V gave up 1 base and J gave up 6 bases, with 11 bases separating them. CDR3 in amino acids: CASSQAGLLDTQYF. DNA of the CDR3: TGTGCCAGCAGCCAAGCCGGCCTCCTCGATACGCAGTATTTT.

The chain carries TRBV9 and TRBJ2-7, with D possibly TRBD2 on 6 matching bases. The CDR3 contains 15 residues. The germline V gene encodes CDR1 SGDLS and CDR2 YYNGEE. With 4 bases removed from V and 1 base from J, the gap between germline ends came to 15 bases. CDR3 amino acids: CASSPLSGVSYEQYF. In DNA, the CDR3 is TGTGCCAGCAGCCCACTTAGCGGAGTATCCTACGAGCAGTACTTC. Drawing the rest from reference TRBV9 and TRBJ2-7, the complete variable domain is DSGVTQTPKHLITATGQRVTLRCSPRSGDLSVYWYQQSLDQGLQFLIQYYNGEERAKGNILERFSAQQFPDLHSELNLSSLELGDSALYFCASSPLSGVSYEQYFGPGTRLTVT.

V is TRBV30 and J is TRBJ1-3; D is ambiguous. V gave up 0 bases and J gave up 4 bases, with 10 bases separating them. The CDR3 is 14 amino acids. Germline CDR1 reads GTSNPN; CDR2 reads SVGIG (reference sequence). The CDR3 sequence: CAWSVRGLGNTIYF. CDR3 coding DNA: TGTGCCTGGAGTGTACGAGGGTTGGGAAACACCATATATTTT.

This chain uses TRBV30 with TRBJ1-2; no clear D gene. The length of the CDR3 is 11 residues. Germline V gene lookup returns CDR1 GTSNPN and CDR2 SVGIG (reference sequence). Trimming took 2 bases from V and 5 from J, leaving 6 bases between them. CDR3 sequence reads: CAWSRAYGYTF. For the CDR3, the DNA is TGTGCCTGGAGTAGGGCATATGGCTACACCTTC.

In DNA form, the CDR3 reads TGTGCCAGCAGTCGCCAGGTCGGTTTGAACACCGGGGAGCTGTTTTTT. Translated: CASSRQVGLNTGELFF. This chain links TRBV6-6 with TRBJ2-2; the D is unclear. Germline V CDR1 and CDR2: MNHNY, SVGAGI (reference sequence). V dropped 5 bases and J dropped 1 base, with 14 bases sitting between them. The CDR3 totals 16 residues.

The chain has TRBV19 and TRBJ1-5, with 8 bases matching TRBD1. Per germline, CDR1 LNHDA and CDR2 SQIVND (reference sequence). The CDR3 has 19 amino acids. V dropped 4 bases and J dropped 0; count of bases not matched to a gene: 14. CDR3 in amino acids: CASSSYSGGLGGSNQPQHF. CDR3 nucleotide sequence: TGTGCCAGTAGTAGCTATTCAGGGGGCCTGGGGGGTAGCAATCAGCCCCAGCATTTT.

The CDR3 loop reads CASRRDRLGTNYGYTF. In DNA form, the CDR3 reads TGTGCCAGCAGACGCGACAGGTTGGGGACTAACTATGGCTACACCTTC. This rearrangement joins TRBV4-2 to TRBJ1-2; weak D call: TRBD1 (6 bases). The V end was cut by 6 bases, the J end by 0 bases, with 17 bases between. The CDR3 extends over 16 amino acids. Germline V gene sequence: CDR1 LGHNA, CDR2 YNFKEQ.

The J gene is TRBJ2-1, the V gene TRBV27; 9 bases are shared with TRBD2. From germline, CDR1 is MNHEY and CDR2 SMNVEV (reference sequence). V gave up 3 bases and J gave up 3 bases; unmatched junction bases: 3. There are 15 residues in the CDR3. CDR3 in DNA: TGTGCCAGCAGTTTGACTAGCGGTTACTACAATGAGCAGTTCTTC. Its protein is CASSLTSGYYNEQFF.